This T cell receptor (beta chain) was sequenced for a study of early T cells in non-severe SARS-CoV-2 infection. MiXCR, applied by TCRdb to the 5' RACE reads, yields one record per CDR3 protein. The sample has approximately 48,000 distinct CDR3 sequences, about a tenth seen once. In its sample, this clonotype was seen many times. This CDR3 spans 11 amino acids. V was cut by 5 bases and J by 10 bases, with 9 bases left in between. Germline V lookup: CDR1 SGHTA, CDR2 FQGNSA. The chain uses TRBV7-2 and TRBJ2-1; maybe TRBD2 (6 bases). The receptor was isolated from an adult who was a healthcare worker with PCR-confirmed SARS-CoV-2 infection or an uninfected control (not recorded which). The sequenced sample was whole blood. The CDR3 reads CASSLGSEQFF. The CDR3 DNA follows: TGTGCCAGCAGCCTCGGGAGCGAGCAGTTCTTC.